One and the same sample provided the 10 T cell receptor beta chains below, sequenced in a study of T cells after posttransplantation cyclophosphamide. Using immunoSEQ multiplex PCR, the repertoire was profiled, and TCRdb retains in-frame clones only, with some absent. Sampling found some 40,000 clones, none seen once. The sample comprised PBMCs. All receptors derive from a man aged 35-49 years in good health, CMV-negative, and a related stem cell transplant donor.

This clone showed up many times. This sequence joins TRBV4-1 and TRBJ2-5; 12 bases are shared with TRBD2. The germline gives CDR1 MGHRA, CDR2 YSYEKL. Trimming removed 1 base from V and 4 bases from J; junction bases left unmatched: 4. The CDR3 totals 16 residues. CDR3 in DNA: TGCGCCAGCAGCCAAGGACTAGCGGGAGTACGAGAGACCCAGTACTTC. It specifies CASSQGLAGVRETQYF.

In this sample, this clone turned up many times. The chain carries TRBV11-1 and TRBJ2-4; TRBD2 might be the D (5 bases). Per germline, CDR1 SGHAT and CDR2 FQDESV (reference sequence). Trimming removed 1 base at V and 11 bases at J, with 12 bases between. This CDR3 contains 13 residues. CDR3 in amino acids: CASSLERLAVQYF. CDR3 DNA sequence: TGTGCCAGCAGCTTAGAAAGGCTAGCCGTTCAGTACTTC.

This clone occurred many times. The rearrangement joins TRBV9 to TRBJ1-1, with TRBD1 as a possible D gene (5 bases). CDR3 length equals 14 residues. Trimming took 3 bases from V and 4 from J, leaving 13 bases between them. The germline V gene has CDR1 SGDLS and CDR2 YYNGEE. Written as DNA, the CDR3 is TGTGCCAGCAGCGCAGTGGGCGGGGCCACTGAAGCTTTCTTT. Its protein is CASSAVGGATEAFF.

This clone has at least ten counts. The chain uses TRBV19 and TRBJ2-1; TRBD1 matches 8 bases. Looked up from germline, CDR1 is LNHDA and CDR2 is SQIVND (reference sequence). The CDR3 loop spans 17 amino acids. V shed 2 bases, J shed 15 bases, and the junction held 21 bases outside the gene matches. This CDR3 is CASSITLGQGVNPAVFF. Written as DNA, the CDR3 is TGTGCCAGTAGTATAACTCTCGGACAGGGAGTAAATCCCGCGGTGTTCTTC.

This clone was recorded at least ten times. This sequence joins TRBV4-3 and TRBJ1-4; the D gene is possibly TRBD1 (5 bases). The CDR3 totals 15 residues. The V end lost 0 bases, the J end lost 8 bases, and 13 bases lay between the germline ends. Germline V gene data show CDR1 as LGHNA and CDR2 as YSLEER. The CDR3 protein is CASSQENRKGEKLFF. The CDR3 DNA is TGCGCCAGCAGCCAAGAGAACAGAAAGGGGGAAAAACTGTTTTTT.

This clone was seen at least ten times. The J gene is TRBJ1-1, the V gene TRBV12-5; 7 bases line up with TRBD1. The CDR3 is 15 residues long. From germline, CDR1 is LGHNT and CDR2 FRNRAP. Trimming removed 1 base from V and 0 bases from J; junction bases left unmatched: 2. CDR3 protein: CASGLGGQMNTEAFF. As DNA, the CDR3 is TGTGCTAGTGGTTTGGGGGGACAGATGAACACTGAAGCTTTCTTT.

This clone has a count of ten or more. The J gene is TRBJ1-3, the V gene TRBV2; 7 bases align to TRBD1. V trimming: 6 bases; J trimming: 3 bases; junction bases outside the gene matches: 11. Germline CDR1 SNHLY, CDR2 FYNNEI. This CDR3 is built from 16 residues. CDR3 protein: CASSGQERVSGNTIYF. In nucleotides, the CDR3 is TGTGCCAGCAGCGGACAGGAAAGAGTGAGTGGAAACACCATATATTTT.

This clone was counted ten times or more. The gene calls are TRBV6-1 and TRBJ1-5, with D possibly matching TRBD1 (6 bases). This CDR3 spans 13 amino acids. Germline values: CDR1 MNHNS, CDR2 SASEGT. The V end lost 11 bases, the J end lost 3 bases, and 14 bases lay between the germline ends. CDR3 amino acids: CAGQGINNQPQHF. CDR3 in DNA: TGTGCCGGGCAGGGGATAAACAATCAGCCCCAGCATTTT.

This clone was detected ten times or more. The chain recombines TRBV4-3 with TRBJ2-1, with 12 bases fitting TRBD2. Germline lookup yields CDR1 LGHNA and CDR2 YSLEER. V dropped 2 bases and J dropped 12; count of bases not matched to a gene: 11. This CDR3 is 16 amino acids long. The CDR3 DNA reads as TGCGCCAGCAGCCAAAATCTAGCGGGAGGGCCCTCTGGGCAGTTCTTC. This translates into CASSQNLAGGPSGQFF.

This clone came up a few times. The junction shows a germline mismatch at one end, possibly a read error. This sequence joins TRBV7-9 and TRBJ1-1; D uncertain. The CDR3 has 11 amino acids. Per germline, CDR1 SEHNR and CDR2 FQNEAQ (reference sequence). The chain's CDR3 is CAGSRTGEAFF. The CDR3 DNA is TGTGCCGGCAGCCGAACCGGTGAAGCTTTCTTT.